The subject of this entry is one TCR beta chain. The antigen is unknown. This specimen belongs to a study of vaccination effects on CD4 cells after COVID-19. The CDR3 has 17 amino acids. The germline CDR1 and CDR2 sequences are MNHNS and SASEGT. V gave up 4 bases and J gave up 5 bases, with 23 bases separating them. Antigen-specific CD4+ T cells expanded by the ViraFEST assay with viral peptide pools were then sequenced. Subsequent to a culture period of more than 8 days, CD4+ T cells were isolated. Each participant was given two doses of one vaccine (BNT162b2 or mRNA-1273). Each vaccine recipient was nucleocapsid antibody negative and had no prior SARS-CoV-2 infection. Profiling relied on immunoSEQ multiplex PCR, and the TCRdb table lists in-frame clones only, not all of them. The profile shows tens of thousands of clones, around two thirds of them singletons.

This chain joins TRBV6-1 and TRBJ2-5; TRBD2 might be the D (6 bases). The input for sequencing was CD4+ T cells from PBMCs cultured with HCoV-229E spike peptides, taken after COVID-19 vaccination. This sequence was found in a human donor who received a COVID-19 vaccine. CDR3 amino acids: CASSVSDGGMLGETQYF. The DNA for the CDR3 is TGTGCCAGCAGTGTCAGCGACGGGGGAATGCTCGGGGAGACCCAGTACTTC.